The T cell receptor beta chain under discussion was sequenced for a study of blood T cells in healthy people across ages. A second PCR, run for about 6 to 11 cycles, used a sample-barcoded 5' primer plus a J-beta primer mix. MiXCR, run by TCRdb on the 5' RACE reads, gives a single entry per CDR3 protein. The sample shows 1.5 million to 2 million distinct CDR3 sequences, about 49% of them seen only once. The CDR3 spans 14 residues. V shed 10 bases and J shed 0 bases, with 15 bases lying between them. The TCR originated in a woman aged 40 to 50 in good health. Sequenced: blood. The V gene is TRBV12-3 or TRBV12-4, the J gene TRBJ1-1; unclear D gene. CDR3 coding DNA: TGTGCCACATTTCCGACGGTTATGAACACTGAAGCTTTCTTT. It specifies CATFPTVMNTEAFF.